The clone carrying this T cell receptor beta chain was detected once. Study processing details: Amplification of reference gene primers was used by the study to estimate nucleated cell counts. Repertoires were generated with immunoSEQ multiplex PCR, while TCRdb's copy carries only in-frame clones and drops some. V, J and clone size reflect that table, while D and trimming were determined from the DNA. The sample includes 200,000 to 250,000 clones, approximately 80% seen only once; the top ten take just under 20%. The sample is drawn from a study of blood T cell repertoires in COVID-19. Study context: Collection of acute and convalescent COVID-19 samples took place in the United States, Italy and Spain. From T cells, B-cell-depleted T cells, or PBMCs came the material, which was cDNA or gDNA.

The receptor was isolated from a man aged 25-40 years with active or convalescent COVID-19. The sequencing sample was made of peripheral blood.

DNA of the CDR3: TGCAGTGCTAGTGATAGCGGGAAAGAGGGCGAGACCCAGTACTTC. Translated: CSASDSGKEGETQYF. This chain links TRBV20-1 with TRBJ2-5; 8 bases align to TRBD2. Germline V gives CDR1 DFQATT, CDR2 SNEGSKA (reference sequence). Germline trimming cut 3 bases from V and 5 bases from J; bases unmatched to any gene: 11. The CDR3 totals 15 residues.